The sequence of this T cell receptor beta chain was determined in a study of T cell therapy after organ transplantation. Study as a whole: Across 2 to 6 intravenous infusions, patients got a median of 1.92 x 10^8 CMV-specific T cells.

The CDR3 length is 14 residues. V was trimmed by 3 bases and J by 5 bases, leaving 11 bases between them. Germline-derived CDR1 and CDR2 are PRHDT and FYEKMQ (reference sequence). Using immunoSEQ multiplex PCR, the repertoire was profiled, and TCRdb retains in-frame clones only, with some absent. The sample records 50,000 or so clones, approximately 94% being singletons. Note on this clone: Its target is not known.

The origin of this receptor is a human patient who had received a solid organ transplant and had CMV disease. Specimen: CD8+ T cells from blood, collected before autologous CMV-specific T cell therapy. The J gene is TRBJ2-1, the V gene TRBV13; D unclear. In nucleotides, the CDR3 is TGTGCCAGCAGCTTTAGAGTACCAGACAATGAGCAGTTCTTC. It specifies CASSFRVPDNEQFF.